This TCR beta chain comes out of a study of OX40 agonist ivuxolimab in advanced cancers. For the study at large: With ivuxolimab, an agonistic anti-OX40 (CD134) antibody, patients were treated. General study points: Dosing at 0.1 to 3.0 mg/kg was accompanied by clonal expansion of CD4+ and CD8+ blood T cells by week 6.

The data were produced by immunoSEQ multiplex PCR, yet TCRdb's version contains in-frame clones alone and is incomplete. The sample has 20,000 to 25,000 clones, 77% seen once. The V end was cut by 7 bases, the J end by 1 base, with 10 bases between. Germline V lookup: CDR1 MNHNS, CDR2 SASEGT. This CDR3 has 13 amino acids. With regard to this clone: What it binds is unknown.

The chain joins TRBV6-1 to TRBJ1-2, with TRBD1 as a possible D gene (5 bases). The clonotype originates from an adult with an advanced solid tumor such as melanoma, head and neck, liver or kidney cancer. This material consisted of CD4+ or CD8+ T cells sorted from blood, taken in a trial of the OX40 agonist ivuxolimab. The CDR3 spells CASTLTVNYGYTF. The CDR3 region has the DNA TGTGCCAGCACCTTGACAGTTAACTATGGCTACACCTTC.